These T cell receptor beta chains were read from a single sample in a study of T cells in narcolepsy. Sequenced by immunoSEQ multiplex PCR; TCRdb stores in-frame clones only, minus some. The data contain some 32,000 clones, more than 70% of them singletons. Sequenced sample: CD45RA- memory CD4+ T cells from PBMCs. Every receptor here comes from a human donor with narcolepsy. The CDR3 runs from the conserved cysteine through the conserved F or W. The D gene is left open where the match is weak. Clone size is not always given. Where it is, it says once, few, many or a class for expanded clones.

CDR3 DNA | CDR3 protein | D gene | J gene | V gene | clone size
TGTGCCAGCAGCTCAGGGTGGACAGATACGCAGTATTTT | CASSSGWTDTQYF | . | TRBJ2-3 | TRBV13 | .
TGTGCCACCAGCAGAGTCGAGGGTTCGTACGAGCAGTACTTC | CATSRVEGSYEQYF | . | TRBJ2-7 | TRBV15 | once
TGCGCCAGCAGCAGCGGGGACAGCGCCTACGAGCAGTACTTC | CASSSGDSAYEQYF | . | TRBJ2-7 | TRBV5-1 | few
TGTGCCAGCAGCCTACAGGGGGAAAGGTTAAACAGAAACACCATATATTTT | CASSLQGERLNRNTIYF | TRBD1 | TRBJ1-3 | TRBV2 | .
TGTGCCAGCTCTCTCTATAGGACCTACGAGCAGTACTTC | CASSLYRTYEQYF | . | TRBJ2-7 | TRBV6-1 | .
TGTGCCAGCAGCTTGGCGGGTGATCCCATCTACAATGAGCAGTTCTTC | CASSLAGDPIYNEQFF | . | TRBJ2-1 | TRBV5-4 | .
TGTGCCAGTAGTTCGGGACAGTTGGGGAATCAGCCCCAGCATTTT | CASSSGQLGNQPQHF | TRBD1 | TRBJ1-5 | TRBV19 | .
TGTGCCAGCAGTGAAGCGGGTGGGGGTTCCGGGCCGCGGACCACCTTC | CASSEAGGGSGPRTTF | . | TRBJ1-2 | TRBV6-1 | .
TGTGCCAGCAGCGTGGGACAGGTAGGGAATGAGCAGTTCTTC | CASSVGQVGNEQFF | TRBD1 | TRBJ2-1 | TRBV9 | .
TGTGCCAGTAGTATATCCGTCAGGCACGGAAACACCATATATTTT | CASSISVRHGNTIYF | . | TRBJ1-3 | TRBV19 | .
TGTGCCAGCAGCCCTCAGGGGAACACTGAAGCTTTCTTT | CASSPQGNTEAFF | . | TRBJ1-1 | TRBV11-2 | .
TGCGCCAGCAGCTTCACGGGACTAGCGGGAGGAGGTGAGACCCAGTACTTC | CASSFTGLAGGGETQYF | TRBD2 | TRBJ2-5 | TRBV5-1 | .
TGTGCCAGCAGCTTAAGGTGGGACAGAAACATTCAGTACTTC | CASSLRWDRNIQYF | TRBD1 | TRBJ2-4 | TRBV11-2 | .
TGTGCCAGCAGTTTGGCGGCTTCCTACGAGCAGTACTTC | CASSLAASYEQYF | . | TRBJ2-7 | TRBV6-5 | .
TGTGCCAGCAGAGGGACAGGCAATCCTGAGCAGTTCTTC | CASRGTGNPEQFF | TRBD1 | TRBJ2-1 | TRBV27 | .
TGTGCCAGCGGGACAGGGGCCTACAATGAGCAGTTCTTC | CASGTGAYNEQFF | TRBD1 | TRBJ2-1 | TRBV19 | .
TGTGCCAGCAGTTACGGGACAGCGGGGCTCTACGAGCAGTACTTC | CASSYGTAGLYEQYF | . | TRBJ2-7 | TRBV6-5 | .
TGCAGCGGGACTCAGGGGGCGAACACTGAAGCTTTCTTT | CSGTQGANTEAFF | TRBD1 | TRBJ1-1 | TRBV29-1 | .
TGTGCCAGCAGCGTGACAGGGGGCATGGCTGAAGCTTTCTTT | CASSVTGGMAEAFF | TRBD1 | TRBJ1-1 | TRBV9 | .
TGTGCCAGCAGCCACACCTCTGGAAACACCATATATTTT | CASSHTSGNTIYF | . | TRBJ1-3 | TRBV11-1 | .
TGTGCCAGTATGGAGGTAGGCAATCAGCCCCAGCATTTT | CASMEVGNQPQHF | . | TRBJ1-5 | TRBV19 | .
TGTGCCAGCAGCCTTGGACAGGGGGCGGGGAAGTTCCACTTT | CASSLGQGAGKFHF | TRBD1 | TRBJ1-6 | TRBV7-2 | medium-sized
TGTGCCAGCAGCCCCCGCGTGACTAGCGGGACCTACGAGCAGTACTTC | CASSPRVTSGTYEQYF | TRBD2 | TRBJ2-7 | TRBV5-4 | .
TGTGCCAGCAGCTCGACTAGCGGGGCGGGAGATACGCAGTATTTT | CASSSTSGAGDTQYF | TRBD2 | TRBJ2-3 | TRBV7-3 | .
TGTGCCAGCAGTGCCGGAAACACCATATATTTT | CASSAGNTIYF | . | TRBJ1-3 | TRBV6-6 | .
TGTGCCTGGAGGGCGGGACTAGCCCTTACCGGGGAGCTGTTTTTT | CAWRAGLALTGELFF | TRBD2 | TRBJ2-2 | TRBV30 | once
TGCGCCAGCAGAGAAGCGGACATTCAGTACTTC | CASREADIQYF | . | TRBJ2-4 | TRBV10-2 | .
TGTGCCAGCAGCCCCGGGACTAGCGGGGGGGCCCTTGAGACCCAGTACTTC | CASSPGTSGGALETQYF | TRBD2 | TRBJ2-5 | TRBV11-2 | .
TGTGCCACCAGAGGGGAGACCCAGTACTTC | CATRGETQYF | . | TRBJ2-5 | TRBV10-3 | .
TGTGCCAGCAGTTACAGCCTGGAAAACTATGGCTACACCTTC | CASSYSLENYGYTF | . | TRBJ1-2 | TRBV6-6 | .
TGTGCCAGTAGTATAGATTGGGCCTACAACACTGAAGCTTTCTTT | CASSIDWAYNTEAFF | . | TRBJ1-1 | TRBV19 | .
TGTGCCAGCAGCTTGGGGGGGAGGACATTAGCCCTCTCTTTC | CASSLGGRTLALSF | TRBD2 | TRBJ2-7 | TRBV7-9 | once
TGTGCCAGCAGCGAGGGGGGAATTCAGGAAAAACTGTTTTTT | CASSEGGIQEKLFF | . | TRBJ1-4 | TRBV7-9 | .
TGTGCCAGCAGCCGATTAACCAACAATGAGCAGTTCTTC | CASSRLTNNEQFF | . | TRBJ2-1 | TRBV7-8 | .
TGTGCCAGCAGCGTAACTTCGGGGACTGGAAACACCATATATTTT | CASSVTSGTGNTIYF | . | TRBJ1-3 | TRBV9 | once
TGTGCCAGCAGCTTACTGGGACCTCAGAACACTGAAGCTTTCTTT | CASSLLGPQNTEAFF | . | TRBJ1-1 | TRBV7-8 | few
TGTGCCAGCAGTGCCCTCACAGATACGCAGTATTTT | CASSALTDTQYF | . | TRBJ2-3 | TRBV27 | .
TGTGCCAGCAGCTTACAGGACCGGCAGGCCGGGGAGCTGTTTTTT | CASSLQDRQAGELFF | . | TRBJ2-2 | TRBV5-6 | .
TGTGCCAGCAGCTTAGGATTCGGCGGGGGCACTAGCACAGATACGCAGTATTTT | CASSLGFGGGTSTDTQYF | . | TRBJ2-3 | TRBV7-6 | .
TGTGCCAGCAGCTTCAGGGGACCGGGCACTGAAGCTTTCTTT | CASSFRGPGTEAFF | . | TRBJ1-1 | TRBV7-9 | .